These 23 T cell receptor beta chains originate from one sample sequenced in a study of T-cell reconstitution after alpha-beta-depleted transplantation in children. Using unique molecular identifiers, the investigators prepared the TCRbeta library. TCRdb reanalysed the PCR reads using MiXCR and keeps one entry per CDR3 protein. The sample records hundreds of thousands of distinct CDR3 sequences, under 20% being singletons. The starting material was PBMCs, mostly from graft donor cells, obtained 360 days after TCRalphabeta/CD19-depleted stem cell transplant. The receptors were sampled from a male patient between 2 and 10 years old who had a stem cell transplant for acute lymphoblastic leukemia, so the T cells may come from the graft donor.

Only a few counts were recorded for this clonotype. The chain joins TRBV10-3 to TRBJ2-1; D ambiguous. Trimming left V 0 bases short and J 8 bases short, with 14 bases between. This CDR3 region has 15 residues. From germline, CDR1 is ENHRY and CDR2 SYGVKD. CDR3 DNA: TGTGCCATCAGTGAGTCGGGTCCCGCCCCACATGAGCAGTTCTTC. It yields the protein CAISESGPAPHEQFF.

The chain links TRBV7-9 to TRBJ1-6; 8 positions agree with TRBD1. CDR3 size: 13 residues. V trimming: 8 bases; J trimming: 8 bases; junction bases outside the gene matches: 5. CDR1 is SEHNR and CDR2 is FQNEAQ in the germline V gene (reference sequence). This chain's CDR3 is CASSYRGDSPLHF. DNA for the CDR3: TGTGCCAGCTCTTACAGGGGGGATTCACCCCTCCACTTT.

This chain links TRBV29-1 with TRBJ1-2; 9 bases are shared with TRBD1. The CDR3 consists of 13 residues. Trimming took 2 bases from V and 7 from J; bases not matched to a gene: 5. Per the germline V gene, CDR1 is SQVTM and CDR2 is ANQGSEA. The CDR3 DNA reads TGCAGCGTTGAAAGGGACAGGGTATCTGGCTACACCTTC. Amino acid sequence: CSVERDRVSGYTF.

The table lists this clonotype with a few counts. The chain recombines TRBV5-1 with TRBJ1-1; D perhaps matches TRBD1 (5 bases). This CDR3 has 13 amino acids. In germline, CDR1 is SGHRS, CDR2 YFSETQ. V was trimmed by 3 bases and J by 4 bases, leaving 10 bases between them. The CDR3 sequence: CASSSGGTTEAFF. The CDR3 bases are TGCGCCAGCAGCTCGGGAGGGACCACTGAAGCTTTCTTT.

V and J are TRBV29-1 and TRBJ1-5, with D possibly TRBD1 on 6 matching bases. The CDR3 spans 13 residues. V was clipped by 6 bases and J by 6 bases, with 15 bases between them. The germline V gene encodes CDR1 SQVTM and CDR2 ANQGSEA. The CDR3 is CSVGGEGFQPQHF. The CDR3 DNA is TGCAGCGTGGGGGGCGAGGGTTTTCAGCCCCAGCATTTT. The full variable domain, rest sourced from reference TRBV29-1 and TRBJ1-5, is SAVISQKPSRDICQRGTSLTIQCQVDSQVTMMFWYRQQPGQSLTLIATANQGSEATYESGFVIDKFPISRPNLTFSTLTVSNMSPEDSSIYLCSVGGEGFQPQHFGDGTRLSIL.

This clonotype was recorded at least ten times. The chain recombines TRBV6-5 with TRBJ1-3; D is unresolved. V lost 4 bases, J lost 0 bases, and 13 bases lay in between. Germline V gives CDR1 MNHEY, CDR2 SVGAGI. This CDR3 contains 16 residues. The CDR3 loop reads CASSSYRLNSGNTIYF. CDR3 DNA sequence: TGTGCCAGCAGTTCGTACAGATTAAACTCTGGAAACACCATATATTTT.

V is TRBV18 and J is TRBJ1-2, with D unresolved. Germline V lookup: CDR1 KGHSH, CDR2 LQKENI. The ends were cut back, 2 bases at V and 8 bases at J, with 21 bases in the middle. This CDR3 is built from 16 residues. The CDR3 nucleotides read TGTGCCAGCTCACCAGAGAATGGGTCTGGCGCTCGAGGCTACACCTTC. It is translated as CASSPENGSGARGYTF.

The V and J genes are TRBV4-3 and TRBJ1-3; D perhaps matches TRBD1 (6 bases). CDR3 length equals 19 residues. Germline V gene sequence: CDR1 LGHNA, CDR2 YSLEER. Trimming removed 4 bases from V and 1 base from J, with 23 bases in between. CDR3 sequence reads: CASSPSKPATDRSGNTIYF. The CDR3 DNA reads as TGCGCCAGCAGCCCCAGCAAACCCGCTACCGACAGGTCTGGAAACACCATATATTTT.

This chain links TRBV4-3 with TRBJ2-7, with D uncertain. This CDR3 has 13 amino acids. Deletions cut 2 bases from V and 7 bases from J, with 12 bases between. CDR1 LGHNA and CDR2 YSLEER come from the germline V gene. CDR3 loop: CASSQLLRTEQYF. The DNA for the CDR3 is TGCGCCAGCAGCCAATTACTACGAACGGAGCAGTACTTC.

This clonotype was detected only a few times. V and J are TRBV20-1 and TRBJ1-4; 7 bases align to TRBD1. The V segment lost 5 bases and the J segment 7 bases; nucleotides outside the gene matches: 10. Germline assignment: CDR1 DFQATT and CDR2 SNEGSKA (reference sequence). The CDR3 has 14 residues. The CDR3 DNA reads as TGCAGTGCTCTACGGACAGGAACGGGTGAAAAACTGTTTTTT. This codes for CSALRTGTGEKLFF.

J is TRBJ1-2 and V is TRBV11-2, with D possibly being TRBD1 (5 bases). CDR3 length: 15 residues. Germline CDR1 and CDR2: SGHAT and FQNNGV. The V end was cut by 3 bases, the J end by 4 bases, with 15 bases between. The CDR3 region is CASSLASDKPYGYTF. The CDR3 coding sequence is TGTGCCAGCAGCTTGGCTTCGGACAAGCCCTATGGCTACACCTTC.

This clonotype was observed many times. The chain combines TRBV10-3 with TRBJ2-1, with 7 positions matching TRBD1. V lost 0 bases, J lost 9 bases, and 14 bases stayed unmatched. The germline V gene encodes CDR1 ENHRY and CDR2 SYGVKD. CDR3 size: 17 residues. CDR3 in amino acids: CAISESKAGGRFVEQFF. CDR3 nucleotides: TGTGCCATCAGTGAGTCGAAGGCAGGGGGTAGGTTCGTTGAGCAGTTCTTC.

This clonotype was counted only a few times. The chain carries TRBV7-6 and TRBJ2-1; 9 bases map to TRBD1. V shed 4 bases and J 8 bases; nucleotides not matched to a gene: 12. Germline V gives CDR1 SGHVS, CDR2 FNYEAQ. This CDR3 comprises 16 residues. CDR3 protein: CASSSQPGQGEHEQFF. In DNA form, the CDR3 reads TGTGCCAGCAGCTCCCAACCGGGACAGGGTGAACATGAGCAGTTCTTC. The entire variable domain, with the rest obtained from reference TRBV7-6 and TRBJ2-1, is as follows: GAGVSQSPRYKVTKRGQDVALRCDPISGHVSLYWYRQALGQGPEFLTYFNYEAQQDKSGLPNDRFSAERPEGSISTLTIQRTEQRDSAMYRCASSSQPGQGEHEQFFGPGTRLTVL.

This clonotype came up a few times. The chain has TRBV9 and TRBJ1-2; the match to TRBD1 covers 9 bases. The CDR3 is 18 amino acids. After removal of 2 bases from V and 4 bases from J, the junction contained 15 bases not matched to a gene. The germline V gene has CDR1 SGDLS and CDR2 YYNGEE. The CDR3 spells CASSVHGGDRVLSYGYTF. Here the CDR3 DNA reads TGTGCCAGCAGCGTCCACGGTGGGGACAGGGTTCTATCCTATGGCTACACCTTC.

This clonotype has more than one count but fewer than ten. The V and J genes are TRBV4-2 and TRBJ2-7; TRBD1 aligns across 9 bases. The CDR3 contains 16 residues. Trimming cost V 1 base and J 2 bases; bases outside gene matches: 6. Germline-derived CDR1 and CDR2 are LGHNA and YNFKEQ. The CDR3 bases are TGTGCCAGCAGCCAAGCCTCGGGACAGGGACCCTACGAGCAGTACTTC. This gives the protein CASSQASGQGPYEQYF.

This clonotype has a handful of counts. This rearrangement joins TRBV5-1 to TRBJ2-3; 7 positions agree with TRBD2. CDR1 and CDR2 (germline): SGHRS, YFSETQ. This CDR3 is built from 15 residues. J gave up 1 base and V 0 bases, and 2 bases lay outside the gene matches. The chain's CDR3 is CASSLELAGTDTQYF. The CDR3 DNA reads TGCGCCAGCAGCTTGGAGCTAGCGGGCACAGATACGCAGTATTTT. Filled out from reference TRBV5-1 and TRBJ2-3, the complete variable domain reads KAGVTQTPRYLIKTRGQQVTLSCSPISGHRSVSWYQQTPGQGLQFLFEYFSETQRNKGNFPGRFSGRQFSNSRSEMNVSTLELGDSALYLCASSLELAGTDTQYFGPGTRLTVL.

This chain joins TRBV10-3 and TRBJ2-1; 7 nucleotides line up with TRBD1. Germline CDR1 is ENHRY and CDR2 is SYGVKD. With 7 bases clipped from V and 0 bases from J, the junction kept 6 bases outside the gene matches. This CDR3 contains 15 residues. Here the CDR3 reads CAIMKDRASYNEQFF. DNA of the CDR3: TGTGCCATCATGAAAGACAGGGCCTCCTACAATGAGCAGTTCTTC.

The V and J genes are TRBV4-3 and TRBJ2-2; TRBD1 agrees at 9 bases. The J segment lost 5 bases and the V segment lost 4 bases, leaving 11 bases of the junction unmatched. The CDR3 length is 17 residues. In germline, CDR1 is LGHNA, CDR2 YSLEER. CDR3 sequence (DNA): TGCGCCAGCAGCCCGCACGTGGGACAGGGAAAGACCGGGGAGCTGTTTTTT. Protein: CASSPHVGQGKTGELFF.

V is TRBV28 and J is TRBJ2-1; D is unclear. The V gene lost 1 base and the J gene lost 8 bases, with 3 bases spanning the gap. Germline assignment: CDR1 MDHEN and CDR2 SYDVKM. The CDR3 totals 11 residues. The CDR3 coding sequence is TGTGCCAGCAGTTTATCTTATGAGCAGTTCTTC. Translated: CASSLSYEQFF. The variable domain in full, with the rest retrieved from reference TRBV28 and TRBJ2-1, is DVKVTQSSRYLVKRTGEKVFLECVQDMDHENMFWYRQDPGLGLRLIYFSYDVKMKEKGDIPEGYSVSREKKERFSLILESASTNQTSMYLCASSLSYEQFFGPGTRLTVL.

The chain links TRBV7-2 to TRBJ2-7; TRBD1 matches 7 bases. This CDR3 region has 15 residues. The germline V gene has CDR1 SGHTA and CDR2 FQGNSA. J gave up 2 bases and V 5 bases, and 9 bases lay outside the gene matches. The CDR3, as DNA: TGTGCCAGCAGCGCCCAGACAGGGTCCGCCTACGAGCAGTACTTC. This translates into CASSAQTGSAYEQYF.

V gene TRBV5-1 combines with J gene TRBJ2-3; TRBD2 agrees at 8 bases. Germline V CDR1 and CDR2: SGHRS, YFSETQ. V shed 1 base, J shed 5 bases, and the junction held 9 bases outside the gene matches. The CDR3 extends over 16 amino acids. CDR3 bases: TGCGCCAGCAGCTTGACCGTAGCGGGGTATGAAGATACGCAGTATTTT. This gives the protein CASSLTVAGYEDTQYF.

CDR3: CASSGGQGKQPQHF. CDR3 coding DNA: TGTGCCAGCAGTGGGGGACAGGGAAAACAGCCCCAGCATTTT. J is TRBJ1-5 and V is TRBV2, with 9 positions matching TRBD1. After removal of 4 bases from V and 7 bases from J, the junction contained 5 bases not matched to a gene. The CDR3 covers 14 residues. The germline gives CDR1 SNHLY, CDR2 FYNNEI.

This chain uses TRBV7-8 with TRBJ2-3; D gene unclear. The V gene lost 1 base and the J gene lost 2 bases, with 7 bases spanning the gap. The CDR3 totals 14 residues. The germline CDR1 and CDR2 sequences are SGHVS and FQNEAQ. CDR3 coding DNA: TGTGCCAGCAGCTTAGTGGGCGTCACAGATACGCAGTATTTT. As protein: CASSLVGVTDTQYF.